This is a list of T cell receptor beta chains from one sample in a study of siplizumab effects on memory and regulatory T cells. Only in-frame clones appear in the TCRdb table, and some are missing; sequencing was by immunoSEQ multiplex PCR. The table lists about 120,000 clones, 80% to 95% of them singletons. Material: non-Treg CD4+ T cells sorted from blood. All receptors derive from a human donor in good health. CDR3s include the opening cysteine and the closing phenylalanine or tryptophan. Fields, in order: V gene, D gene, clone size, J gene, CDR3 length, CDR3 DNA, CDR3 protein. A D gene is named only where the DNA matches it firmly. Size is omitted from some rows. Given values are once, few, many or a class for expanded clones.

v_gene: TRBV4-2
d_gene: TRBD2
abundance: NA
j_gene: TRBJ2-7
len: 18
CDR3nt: TGTGCCAGCAGCCAAGGGACTAGCGGGGCCACCTTCTCCTACGAGCAGTACTTC
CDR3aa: CASSQGTSGATFSYEQYF

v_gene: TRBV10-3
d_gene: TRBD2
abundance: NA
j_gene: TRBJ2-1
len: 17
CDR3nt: TGTGCCATCAGGAGACCGGAGTCAGCGGGGTCCTACAATGAGCAGTTCTTC
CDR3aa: CAIRRPESAGSYNEQFF

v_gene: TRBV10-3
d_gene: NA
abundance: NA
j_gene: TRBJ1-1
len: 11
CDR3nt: TGTGCCATCAGAGGGGGGACTGAAGCTTTCTTT
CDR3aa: CAIRGGTEAFF

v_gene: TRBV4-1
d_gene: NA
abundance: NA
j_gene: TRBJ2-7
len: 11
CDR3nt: TGCGCCAGCAGCCCGGGGTACGAGCAGTACTTC
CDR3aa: CASSPGYEQYF

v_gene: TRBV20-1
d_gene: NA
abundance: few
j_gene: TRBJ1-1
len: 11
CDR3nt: TGCAGTGCTAGTACGGACACTGAAGCTTTCTTT
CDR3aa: CSASTDTEAFF

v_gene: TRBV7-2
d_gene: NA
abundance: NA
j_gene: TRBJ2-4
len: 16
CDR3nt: TGTGCCAGCAGCCCGACGACAGCACTAGCCAAAAACATTCAGTACTTC
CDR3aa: CASSPTTALAKNIQYF

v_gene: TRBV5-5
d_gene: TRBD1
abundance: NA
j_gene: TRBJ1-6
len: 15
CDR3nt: TGTGCCAGCAGCTGGACCGGGACAGTCAATTCACCCCTCCACTTT
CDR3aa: CASSWTGTVNSPLHF

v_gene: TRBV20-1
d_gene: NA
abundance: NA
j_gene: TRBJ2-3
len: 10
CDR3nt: TGCAGTGCTCAGGACCGGGACCCGTATTTT
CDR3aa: CSAQDRDPYF

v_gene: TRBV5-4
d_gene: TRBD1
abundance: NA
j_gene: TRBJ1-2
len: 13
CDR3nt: TGTGCCAGCAGCCCGGACAGGGATTACGGCTACACCTTC
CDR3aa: CASSPDRDYGYTF

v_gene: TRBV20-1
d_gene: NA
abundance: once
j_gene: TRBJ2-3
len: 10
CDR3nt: TGCAGTGCTAGAGTAGATACGCAGTATTTT
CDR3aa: CSARVDTQYF

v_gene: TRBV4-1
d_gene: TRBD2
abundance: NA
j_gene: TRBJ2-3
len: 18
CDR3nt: TGCGCCAGCAGCCCTGGACTAGCGGGGTTACCGAGCACAGATACGCAGTATTTT
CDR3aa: CASSPGLAGLPSTDTQYF

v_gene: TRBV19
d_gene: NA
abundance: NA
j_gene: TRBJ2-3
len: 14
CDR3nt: TGTGCCTCCCAGTTAGCGGCGAGCACAGATACGCAGTATTTT
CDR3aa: CASQLAASTDTQYF

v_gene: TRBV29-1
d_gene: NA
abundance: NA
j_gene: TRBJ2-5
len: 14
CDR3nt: TGCAGCGTTGAGTACCCGCGCTCCCAAGAGACCCAGTACTTC
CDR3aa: CSVEYPRSQETQYF

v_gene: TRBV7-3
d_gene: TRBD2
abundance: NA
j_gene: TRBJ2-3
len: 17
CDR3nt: TGTGCCAGCAGCTACGGACTAGCGGGGGGCTTAGGAGATACGCAGTATTTT
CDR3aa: CASSYGLAGGLGDTQYF

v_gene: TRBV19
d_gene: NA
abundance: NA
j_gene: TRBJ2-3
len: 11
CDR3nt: TGTGCCAGTAGGGCCGGGTCAGGGCAGTATTTT
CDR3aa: CASRAGSGQYF

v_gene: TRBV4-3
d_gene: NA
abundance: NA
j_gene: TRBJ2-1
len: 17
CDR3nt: TGCGCCAGCAGCCAAGAACTGGGGGGGGGCCGATGGTATGAGCAGTTCTTC
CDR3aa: CASSQELGGGRWYEQFF

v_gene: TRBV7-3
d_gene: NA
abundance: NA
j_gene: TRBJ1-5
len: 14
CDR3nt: TGTGCCAGCAGCTTATACGGGAGGGATCAGCCCCAGCATTTT
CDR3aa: CASSLYGRDQPQHF

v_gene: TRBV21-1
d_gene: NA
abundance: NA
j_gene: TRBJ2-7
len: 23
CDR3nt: TGTGCCAGCAGCAAAGGAGGGGGACGCGGTCTGCCAAGACAGCGCCGAGAAACCTACGAGCAGTACTTC
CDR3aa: CASSKGGGRGLPRQRRETYEQYF

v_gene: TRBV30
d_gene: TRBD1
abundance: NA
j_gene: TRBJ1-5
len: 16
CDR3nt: TGTGCCTGGAGTGGTCCCGGGACAGGGGGCGGACAGCCCCAGCATTTT
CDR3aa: CAWSGPGTGGGQPQHF

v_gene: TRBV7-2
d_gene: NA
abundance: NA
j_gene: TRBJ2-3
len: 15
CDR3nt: TGTGCCAGCAGCTTATTGGGCACAACGATAGATACGCAGTATTTT
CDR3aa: CASSLLGTTIDTQYF

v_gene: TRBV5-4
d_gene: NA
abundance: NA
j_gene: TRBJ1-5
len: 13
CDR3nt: TGTGCCAGCAGCTTTTGGGGCAATCAGCCCCAGCATTTT
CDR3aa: CASSFWGNQPQHF

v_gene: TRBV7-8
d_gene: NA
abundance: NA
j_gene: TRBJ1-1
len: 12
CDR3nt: TGTGCCAGCAGTCGGGCGGCGGGAGGAGCTTTCTTT
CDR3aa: CASSRAAGGAFF

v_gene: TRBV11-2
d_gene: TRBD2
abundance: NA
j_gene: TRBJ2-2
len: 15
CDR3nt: TGTGCCAGCAGCCTCTTAGCGGGCCCCACCGGGGAGCTGTTTTTT
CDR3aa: CASSLLAGPTGELFF

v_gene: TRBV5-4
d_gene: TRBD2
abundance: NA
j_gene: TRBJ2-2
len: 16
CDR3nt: TGTGCCAGCAGCTCCCTTAGCGGGGGGAGGGCCGGGGAGCTGTTTTTT
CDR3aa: CASSSLSGGRAGELFF

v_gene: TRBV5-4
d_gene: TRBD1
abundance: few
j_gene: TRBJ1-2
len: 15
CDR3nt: TGTGCCAGCAGCTTGGTGGGACAGGGCTTTAATGGCTACACCTTC
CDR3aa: CASSLVGQGFNGYTF

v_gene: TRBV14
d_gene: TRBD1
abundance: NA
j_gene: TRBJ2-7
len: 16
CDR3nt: TGTGCCAGCAGCCAGGAAGGGACAGGGAGGTCCTACGAGCAGTACTTC
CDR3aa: CASSQEGTGRSYEQYF

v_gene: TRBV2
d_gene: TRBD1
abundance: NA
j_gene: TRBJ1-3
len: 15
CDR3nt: TGTGCCAGCAGTGAAACAGGGGCGCCTGGAAACACCATATATTTT
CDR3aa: CASSETGAPGNTIYF

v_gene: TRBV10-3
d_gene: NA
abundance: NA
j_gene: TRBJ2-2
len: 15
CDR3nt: TGTGCCATCAGTGAGTCAGTGCAGAACACCGGGGAGCTGTTTTTT
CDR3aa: CAISESVQNTGELFF

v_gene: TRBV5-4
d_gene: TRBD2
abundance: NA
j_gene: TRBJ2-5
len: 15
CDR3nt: TGTGCCAGCAGCTTGGAGGGGAGGGCCCAAGAGACCCAGTACTTC
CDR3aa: CASSLEGRAQETQYF

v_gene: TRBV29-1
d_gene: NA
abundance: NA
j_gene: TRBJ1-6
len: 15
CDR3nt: TGCAGCGATTACTTGGGCGGGCAATCATATTCACCCCTCCACTTT
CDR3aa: CSDYLGGQSYSPLHF

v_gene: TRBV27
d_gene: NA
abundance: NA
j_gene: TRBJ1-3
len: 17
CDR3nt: TGTGCCAGCAGTGCATACCCGCCCCGATTCTCTGGAAACACCATATATTTT
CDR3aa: CASSAYPPRFSGNTIYF

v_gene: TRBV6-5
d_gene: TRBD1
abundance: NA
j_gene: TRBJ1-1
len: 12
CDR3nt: TGTGCCAGCGGAGGACAGGGGTCTGAAGCTTTCTTT
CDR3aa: CASGGQGSEAFF

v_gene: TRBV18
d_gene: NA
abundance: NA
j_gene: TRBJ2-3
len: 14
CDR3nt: TGTGCCAGCTCACCGGACCTCGCCGGGGATACGCAGTATTTT
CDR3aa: CASSPDLAGDTQYF